This is a list of T cell receptor beta chains from one sample in a study of STAT5B mutations in CD4+ large granular lymphocyte leukemia. Measured with immunoSEQ multiplex PCR; TCRdb has only the in-frame clones, and not every one. The table shows 30,000 or so clones, with 76% occurring only once. The specimen sequenced was CD4+ T cells from blood buffy coats. These receptors were obtained from a human donor in good health. CDR3s include the opening cysteine and the closing phenylalanine or tryptophan. The D gene is left open where the match is weak. The size of a clone is reported for some rows only, either as once, few or many, or as a class for expanded clones.

D: TRBD2
V: TRBV5-1
J: TRBJ2-3
size: NA
CDR3: CASSKLAGGPGDTQYF
DNA: TGCGCCAGCAGCAAACTAGCGGGGGGGCCGGGAGATACGCAGTATTTT

D: NA
V: TRBV7-6
J: TRBJ2-7
size: NA
CDR3: CASSGGGDEQYF
DNA: TGTGCCAGCAGCGGGGGAGGAGACGAGCAGTACTTC

D: NA
V: TRBV4-3
J: TRBJ2-3
size: once
CDR3: CASSQDWLDTQYF
DNA: TGCGCCAGCAGCCAAGATTGGTTAGATACGCAGTATTTT

D: NA
V: TRBV29-1
J: TRBJ1-1
size: few
CDR3: CSVLDNLNTEAFF
DNA: TGCAGCGTTCTTGACAACTTGAACACTGAAGCTTTCTTT

D: TRBD1
V: TRBV10-3
J: TRBJ2-7
size: NA
CDR3: CATTGARFHEQYF
DNA: TGTGCCACCACAGGGGCGCGATTCCACGAGCAGTACTTC

D: TRBD1
V: TRBV19
J: TRBJ1-2
size: once
CDR3: CASSSRGQGVSYGYTF
DNA: TGTGCCAGTAGTTCGAGAGGACAGGGGGTGAGCTATGGCTACACCTTC

D: NA
V: TRBV5-1
J: TRBJ2-2
size: few
CDR3: CATQQGRASGELFF
DNA: TGCGCCACTCAACAGGGTAGGGCCTCCGGGGAGCTGTTTTTT

D: NA
V: TRBV30
J: TRBJ1-2
size: NA
CDR3: CAWSPQGYGYTF
DNA: TGTGCCTGGAGTCCCCAGGGGTATGGCTACACCTTC

D: NA
V: TRBV19
J: TRBJ1-2
size: NA
CDR3: CASSAGAAGYTF
DNA: TGTGCCAGTAGTGCCGGGGCTGCGGGCTACACCTTC

D: TRBD1
V: TRBV6-6
J: TRBJ1-5
size: NA
CDR3: CASRGTGTNQPQHF
DNA: TGTGCCAGCAGGGGGACAGGGACCAATCAGCCCCAGCATTTT

D: NA
V: TRBV9
J: TRBJ2-3
size: once
CDR3: CASSVSTDTQYF
DNA: TGTGCCAGCAGCGTCAGCACAGATACGCAGTATTTT

D: NA
V: TRBV30
J: TRBJ2-3
size: NA
CDR3: CALQRGSTDTQYF
DNA: TGTGCCTTACAGAGAGGGAGCACAGATACGCAGTATTTT

D: NA
V: TRBV6-5
J: TRBJ2-2
size: NA
CDR3: CASSSRGQFNTGELFF
DNA: TGTGCCAGCAGTTCTCGGGGGCAGTTTAACACCGGGGAGCTGTTTTTT

D: NA
V: TRBV5-1
J: TRBJ1-2
size: NA
CDR3: CASSLMQGITHGYTF
DNA: TGCGCCAGCAGCTTGATGCAGGGGATAACTCATGGCTACACCTTC

D: TRBD1
V: TRBV10-3
J: TRBJ1-1
size: once
CDR3: CAISEQGRRTEAFF
DNA: TGTGCCATCAGCGAACAGGGGAGGAGGACTGAAGCTTTCTTT

D: NA
V: TRBV6-5
J: TRBJ2-7
size: few
CDR3: CASSSLTSTYEQYF
DNA: TGTGCCAGCAGTTCCCTGACCAGTACCTACGAGCAGTACTTC

D: NA
V: TRBV25-1
J: TRBJ2-1
size: few
CDR3: CASRGTSYNEQFF
DNA: TGTGCCAGCAGGGGGACGTCCTACAATGAGCAGTTCTTC

D: TRBD2
V: TRBV2
J: TRBJ2-2
size: NA
CDR3: CVTQAGVNTGELFF
DNA: TGTGTAACCCAAGCGGGAGTAAACACCGGGGAGCTGTTTTTT

D: NA
V: TRBV6-6
J: TRBJ1-2
size: NA
CDR3: CASSIDGGYTF
DNA: TGTGCCAGCAGTATCGACGGGGGCTACACCTTC

D: NA
V: TRBV5-6
J: TRBJ1-2
size: NA
CDR3: CASSFRGREGGYTF
DNA: TGTGCCAGCAGCTTCCGGGGGCGCGAGGGAGGCTACACCTTC

D: NA
V: TRBV29-1
J: TRBJ1-6
size: few
CDR3: CSVSLYRYSYNSPLHF
DNA: TGCAGCGTTTCTTTGTACAGGTACTCCTATAATTCACCCCTCCACTTT

D: TRBD2
V: TRBV11-2
J: TRBJ2-2
size: NA
CDR3: CASSLRHPGTTYTGELFF
DNA: TGTGCCAGCAGCCTCCGACACCCCGGGACTACCTACACCGGGGAGCTGTTTTTT

D: NA
V: TRBV7-2
J: TRBJ1-2
size: NA
CDR3: CASSLVWGGRTVGESGYTF
DNA: TGTGCCAGCAGCTTAGTGTGGGGGGGACGTACCGTAGGTGAAAGTGGCTACACCTTC

D: NA
V: TRBV5-5
J: TRBJ2-7
size: NA
CDR3: CASSSWTVAYEQYF
DNA: TGTGCCAGCAGCTCGTGGACCGTAGCCTACGAGCAGTACTTC

D: NA
V: TRBV7-2
J: TRBJ2-5
size: once
CDR3: CASSFQGGGETQYF
DNA: TGTGCCAGCAGCTTCCAGGGGGGGGGAGAGACCCAGTACTTC

D: NA
V: TRBV28
J: TRBJ1-2
size: NA
CDR3: CASSRGYEYGYTF
DNA: TGTGCCAGCAGTCGTGGTTACGAATATGGCTACACCTTC

D: NA
V: TRBV28
J: TRBJ1-1
size: NA
CDR3: CASSTLYTEAFF
DNA: TGTGCCAGCAGTACGTTGTACACTGAAGCTTTCTTT

D: NA
V: TRBV30
J: TRBJ1-2
size: NA
CDR3: CAWSSSVGYGYTF
DNA: TGTGCCTGGAGTTCATCGGTTGGCTATGGCTACACCTTC

D: TRBD1
V: TRBV7-2
J: TRBJ1-5
size: NA
CDR3: CASSQGQGNINQPQHF
DNA: TGTGCCAGCAGCCAGGGACAGGGAAACATCAATCAGCCCCAGCATTTT

D: TRBD1
V: TRBV11-2
J: TRBJ2-5
size: NA
CDR3: CASSLGQMETQYF
DNA: TGTGCCAGCAGCTTGGGACAGATGGAGACCCAGTACTTC

D: NA
V: TRBV19
J: TRBJ2-1
size: NA
CDR3: CASSPPGLGGPEQFF
DNA: TGTGCCAGTAGTCCCCCGGGACTGGGGGGACCTGAGCAGTTCTTC

D: NA
V: TRBV7-2
J: TRBJ1-2
size: NA
CDR3: CASSLDRSVSNYGYTF
DNA: TGTGCCAGCAGCTTAGATAGGTCTGTCTCTAACTATGGCTACACCTTC

D: NA
V: TRBV15
J: TRBJ1-5
size: once
CDR3: CATSPARTGQPQHF
DNA: TGTGCCACCAGCCCCGCTCGGACTGGTCAGCCCCAGCATTTT

D: TRBD1
V: TRBV19
J: TRBJ1-1
size: NA
CDR3: CASADRGPLEAFF
DNA: TGTGCCAGTGCGGACAGGGGACCACTTGAAGCTTTCTTT

D: TRBD2
V: TRBV9
J: TRBJ2-1
size: NA
CDR3: CASSVLAGGPHEQFF
DNA: TGTGCCAGCAGCGTACTAGCGGGGGGGCCCCATGAGCAGTTCTTC

D: NA
V: TRBV7-3
J: TRBJ2-1
size: NA
CDR3: CASSIGFGAGVYNEQFF
DNA: TGTGCCAGCAGCATCGGATTCGGAGCGGGCGTGTACAATGAGCAGTTCTTC

D: TRBD2
V: TRBV5-4
J: TRBJ2-5
size: NA
CDR3: CASSSTGTRQETQYF
DNA: TGTGCCAGCAGCTCAACCGGGACTAGGCAAGAGACCCAGTACTTC

D: TRBD2
V: TRBV9
J: TRBJ2-3
size: NA
CDR3: CASSVLLAGTDTQYF
DNA: TGTGCCAGCAGCGTCCTACTAGCGGGCACAGATACGCAGTATTTT

D: TRBD1
V: TRBV15
J: TRBJ1-2
size: few
CDR3: CATSIQGALVEGYTF
DNA: TGTGCCACCAGCATTCAGGGGGCGCTCGTTGAAGGCTACACCTTC

D: NA
V: TRBV7-2
J: TRBJ2-2
size: NA
CDR3: CASSLEKRTLDFTGELFF
DNA: TGTGCCAGCAGCTTAGAGAAGCGGACGCTCGACTTCACCGGGGAGCTGTTTTTT

D: NA
V: TRBV7-2
J: TRBJ2-5
size: NA
CDR3: CASSLEDTGLVTQYF
DNA: TGTGCCAGCAGCTTAGAGGATACAGGGTTAGTGACCCAGTACTTC

D: NA
V: TRBV19
J: TRBJ2-7
size: NA
CDR3: CASSTDRSYEQYF
DNA: TGTGCCAGTAGTACCGACAGGTCCTACGAGCAGTACTTC

D: TRBD1
V: TRBV7-8
J: TRBJ2-3
size: NA
CDR3: CASSLTGAGTDTQYF
DNA: TGTGCCAGCAGCTTGACAGGGGCGGGAACAGATACGCAGTATTTT

D: NA
V: TRBV11-2
J: TRBJ1-5
size: NA
CDR3: CASSPRAPNQPQHF
DNA: TGTGCCAGCAGCCCCCGGGCCCCCAATCAGCCCCAGCATTTT

D: NA
V: TRBV6-6
J: TRBJ2-7
size: few
CDR3: CASSLTLIEQYF
DNA: TGTGCCAGCAGTTTGACACTCATAGAGCAGTACTTC

D: NA
V: TRBV28
J: TRBJ1-2
size: NA
CDR3: CASSLIGGTPFGYTF
DNA: TGTGCCAGCAGTTTAATTGGAGGGACCCCCTTTGGCTACACCTTC

D: NA
V: TRBV7-2
J: TRBJ2-5
size: once
CDR3: CASSSDGRPGETQYF
DNA: TGTGCCAGCAGCTCGGACGGCAGGCCAGGGGAGACCCAGTACTTC

D: TRBD2
V: TRBV28
J: TRBJ2-5
size: NA
CDR3: CASSLRGTSGLRTQYF
DNA: TGTGCCAGCAGTTTAAGGGGGACTAGCGGCCTCAGGACCCAGTACTTC

D: NA
V: TRBV5-1
J: TRBJ2-1
size: once
CDR3: CASSSSASNNEQFF
DNA: TGCGCCAGCAGCTCTAGCGCTTCGAACAATGAGCAGTTCTTC

D: NA
V: TRBV28
J: TRBJ1-4
size: NA
CDR3: CASSLTGEKLFF
DNA: TGTGCCAGCAGCTTAACGGGGGAAAAACTGTTTTTT

D: TRBD2
V: TRBV7-8
J: TRBJ2-2
size: NA
CDR3: CASSLGLAGGPARTGELFF
DNA: TGTGCCAGCAGCTTGGGACTAGCGGGGGGCCCGGCCCGCACCGGGGAGCTGTTTTTT

D: TRBD2
V: TRBV7-9
J: TRBJ2-7
size: NA
CDR3: CASSLAGGSYEQYF
DNA: TGTGCCAGCAGCTTAGCGGGGGGGAGCTACGAGCAGTACTTC

D: TRBD1
V: TRBV4-3
J: TRBJ2-1
size: NA
CDR3: CASSHWGTGTNEQFF
DNA: TGCGCCAGCAGCCACTGGGGGACAGGGACGAATGAGCAGTTCTTC

D: TRBD1
V: TRBV2
J: TRBJ2-6
size: NA
CDR3: CASTYGTGFSGANVLTF
DNA: TGTGCCAGTACCTACGGGACAGGATTCTCTGGGGCCAACGTCCTGACTTTC

D: NA
V: TRBV6-1
J: TRBJ2-7
size: NA
CDR3: CASSVWTASSYEQYF
DNA: TGTGCCAGCAGTGTTTGGACTGCGAGCTCCTACGAGCAGTACTTC

D: NA
V: TRBV7-2
J: TRBJ2-5
size: NA
CDR3: CASSLEVGKETQYF
DNA: TGTGCCAGCAGCTTAGAGGTCGGGAAAGAGACCCAGTACTTC

D: TRBD1
V: TRBV6-5
J: TRBJ1-5
size: NA
CDR3: CASSRQGNNQPQHF
DNA: TGTGCCAGCAGCCGACAGGGAAACAATCAGCCCCAGCATTTT

D: NA
V: TRBV6-5
J: TRBJ1-1
size: NA
CDR3: CASSYSNRNEAFF
DNA: TGTGCCAGCAGTTATTCCAACAGGAATGAAGCTTTCTTT